One sample yielded the 4 T cell receptor beta chains listed below, sequenced in a study of T cells expressing NK-cell markers. TCRdb re-called the 5' RACE reads; one entry per CDR3 protein, DNA not given. This table lists some 150,000 distinct CDR3 sequences. The sequencing input was blood T cells: a sorted CD56 or NKG2C T cell subset, CD4+ or CD8+ T cells, or bulk PBMC T cells (not recorded which). Source of these receptors: a woman between 50 and 59 years old in good health.

The chain is built from TRBV6-1 and TRBJ2-7; there is no DNA to check the TCRdb D call of TRBD2. Germline V gene sequence: CDR1 MNHNS, CDR2 SASEGT. The CDR3 has 15 amino acids. The CDR3 spells CASSEGPDSSYEQYF.

The chain is built from TRBV5-1 and TRBJ2-1; TCRdb's assignment of TRBD1 cannot be checked, as there is no DNA. The CDR3 totals 18 residues. The germline CDR1 and CDR2 sequences are SGHRS and YFSETQ. The CDR3 loop is CASSLASGAASSYNEQFF.

The genes are TRBV4-1 and TRBJ2-1; TCRdb names TRBD1, which stays unverified in the absence of DNA. Germline CDR1 reads MGHRA; CDR2 reads YSYEKL. CDR3 size: 14 residues. The CDR3 is CASSRRSTTGEQFF.

This rearrangement joins TRBV11-2 to TRBJ2-3; absent DNA, TCRdb's TRBD1 call cannot be checked. The germline gives CDR1 SGHAT, CDR2 FQNNGV. CDR3 length: 15 amino acids. CDR3 loop: CASSPGAMGTDTQYF.